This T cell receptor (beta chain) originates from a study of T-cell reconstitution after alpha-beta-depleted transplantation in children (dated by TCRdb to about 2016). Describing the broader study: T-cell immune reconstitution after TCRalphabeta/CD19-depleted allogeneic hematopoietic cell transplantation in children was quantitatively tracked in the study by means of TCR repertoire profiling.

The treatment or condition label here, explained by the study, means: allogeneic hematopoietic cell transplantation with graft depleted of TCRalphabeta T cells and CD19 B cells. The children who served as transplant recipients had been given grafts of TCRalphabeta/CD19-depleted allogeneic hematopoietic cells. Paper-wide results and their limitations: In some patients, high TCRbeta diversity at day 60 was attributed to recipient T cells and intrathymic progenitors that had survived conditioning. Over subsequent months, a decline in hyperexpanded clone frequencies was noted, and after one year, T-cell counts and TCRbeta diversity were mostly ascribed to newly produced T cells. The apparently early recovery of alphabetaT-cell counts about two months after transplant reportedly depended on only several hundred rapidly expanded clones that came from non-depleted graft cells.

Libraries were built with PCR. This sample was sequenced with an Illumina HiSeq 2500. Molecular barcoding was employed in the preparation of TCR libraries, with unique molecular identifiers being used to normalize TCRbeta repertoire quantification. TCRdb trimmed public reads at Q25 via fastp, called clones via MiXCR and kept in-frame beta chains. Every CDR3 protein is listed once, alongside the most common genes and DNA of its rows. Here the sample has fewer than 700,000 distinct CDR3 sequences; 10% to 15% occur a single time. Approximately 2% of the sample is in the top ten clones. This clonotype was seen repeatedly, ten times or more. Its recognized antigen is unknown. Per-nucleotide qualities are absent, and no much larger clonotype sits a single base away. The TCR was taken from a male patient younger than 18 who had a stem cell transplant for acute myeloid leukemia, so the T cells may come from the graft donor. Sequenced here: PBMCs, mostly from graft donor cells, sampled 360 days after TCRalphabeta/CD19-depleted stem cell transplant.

The CDR3 region: CSVEDWASGSSEQYF. In nucleotides, the sequence is TGCAGCGTTGAAGATTGGGCTAGCGGGAGTAGCGAGCAGTACTTC. The chain uses TRBV29-1 and TRBJ2-7, with 10 bases aligning to TRBD2. Relative to germline, V is missing 0 bases and J is missing 6 bases, with 8 bases of the junction outside any gene match. Via the germline V gene, CDR1 is SQVTM and CDR2 ANQGSEA. The CDR3 covers 15 residues, taking in both the cysteine and the phenylalanine. Only CDR3 DNA remains: 45 bases, in frame from the first base.